The present TCR beta chain was sequenced within a study of blood T cell repertoires in COVID-19. TCRdb keeps only in-frame clones here, not all; method: immunoSEQ multiplex PCR. The table includes fewer than 250,000 clones, 83% detected once. The germline V gene has CDR1 SGHVS and CDR2 FNYEAQ. Trimming took 0 bases from V and 0 from J, leaving 5 bases between them. The CDR3 spans 15 residues. This clone was detected once. Material for sequencing was peripheral blood. The source of this sequence is a human donor in a cohort sampled during active COVID-19. The chain uses TRBV7-6 and TRBJ2-2; no firm D call. CDR3 nucleotide sequence: TGTGCCAGCAGCTTAGCCGCTACGAACACCGGGGAGCTGTTTTTT. Amino acid sequence: CASSLAATNTGELFF.